This TCR beta chain was documented in a study of OX40 agonist ivuxolimab in advanced cancers. On the study more broadly: Head and neck, renal cell, melanoma or hepatocellular carcinoma were the cancers that dose-escalation patients had.

Sequenced by immunoSEQ multiplex PCR; TCRdb stores in-frame clones only, minus some. The data show 65,000 to 95,000 clones, with around 88% seen just once and 0.76% held by the top ten. The sample in question was CD4+ or CD8+ T cells sorted from blood, obtained in a trial of the OX40 agonist ivuxolimab. The TCR originated in an adult with an advanced solid tumor such as melanoma, head and neck, liver or kidney cancer.

The CDR3 loop is CASSLDPDYNEQFF. The CDR3 bases are TGTGCCAGCAGCTTAGATCCTGACTACAATGAGCAGTTCTTC. The chain has TRBV11-2 and TRBJ2-1, with D unclear. The germline V and J ends were trimmed by 0 bases and 3 bases, with 6 bases remaining between them. The CDR3 is made up of 14 amino acids. CDR1 is SGHAT and CDR2 is FQNNGV in the germline V gene.